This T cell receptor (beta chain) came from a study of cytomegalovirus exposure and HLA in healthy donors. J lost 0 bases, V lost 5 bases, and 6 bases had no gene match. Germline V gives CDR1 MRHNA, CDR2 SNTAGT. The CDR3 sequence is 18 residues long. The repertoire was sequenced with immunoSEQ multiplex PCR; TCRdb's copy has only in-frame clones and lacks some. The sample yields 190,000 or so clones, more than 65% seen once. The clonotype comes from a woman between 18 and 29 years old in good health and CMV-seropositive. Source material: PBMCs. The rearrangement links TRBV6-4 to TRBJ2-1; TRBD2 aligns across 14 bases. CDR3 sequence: CASSPGLAGGSSYNEQFF. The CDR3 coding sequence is TGTGCCAGCAGTCCAGGACTAGCGGGGGGTAGCTCCTACAATGAGCAGTTCTTC.